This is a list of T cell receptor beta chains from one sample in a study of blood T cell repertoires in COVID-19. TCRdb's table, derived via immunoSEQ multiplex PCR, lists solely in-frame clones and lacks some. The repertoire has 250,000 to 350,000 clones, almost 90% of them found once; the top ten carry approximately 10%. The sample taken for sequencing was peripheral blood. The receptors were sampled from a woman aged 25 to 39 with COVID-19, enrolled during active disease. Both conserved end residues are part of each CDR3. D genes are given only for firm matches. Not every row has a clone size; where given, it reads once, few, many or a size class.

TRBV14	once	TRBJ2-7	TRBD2	TGTGCCAGCAGCGAGGCTAGCGGGAGGAGGGGTTCCTACGAGCAGTACTTC	CASSEASGRRGSYEQYF
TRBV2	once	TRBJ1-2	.	TGTGCCAGCGTGTTGGAGAGTATGCATGGCTACACCTTC	CASVLESMHGYTF
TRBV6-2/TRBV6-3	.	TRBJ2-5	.	TGTGCCAGCAGTTATTTTGGAGGGCTAGGCGAGACCCAGTACTTC	CASSYFGGLGETQYF
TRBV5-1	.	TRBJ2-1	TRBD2	TGCGCCAGCAGCTCGGGACTACAGCCTACTTACAATGAGCAGTTCTTC	CASSSGLQPTYNEQFF
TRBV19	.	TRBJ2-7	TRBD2	TGTGCCAGCAAAAGACGGACTAGCTCCTACGAGCAGTACTTC	CASKRRTSSYEQYF
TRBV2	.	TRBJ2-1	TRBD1	TGTGCCAGCATTAACAGGGGTACATACAATGAGCAGTTCTTC	CASINRGTYNEQFF
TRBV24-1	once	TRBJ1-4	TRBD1	TGTGCCACCAGTGATGGTCAAGGCAGGGGGTCTGGTAATGAAAAACTGTTTTTT	CATSDGQGRGSGNEKLFF
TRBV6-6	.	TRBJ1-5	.	TGTGCCACCCTACCGCTGGGCAGTTCCAATCAGCCCCAGCATTTT	CATLPLGSSNQPQHF
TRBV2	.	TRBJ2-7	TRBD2	TGTGCCAGCAGTGGCAGGGGTGGACTAGCGGGCCTCTACGAGCAGTACTTC	CASSGRGGLAGLYEQYF
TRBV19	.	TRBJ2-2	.	TGTGCCAGTAATTCAGGGCAGGTAAAGAACACCGGGGAGCTGTTTTTT	CASNSGQVKNTGELFF
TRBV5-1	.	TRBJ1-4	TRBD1	TGCGCCAGCAGCGCTACGGGACAGGCTAATGAAAAACTGTTTTTT	CASSATGQANEKLFF
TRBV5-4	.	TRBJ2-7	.	TGTGCCAGCAGCTTTGGGGGGAACGAGCAGTACTTC	CASSFGGNEQYF
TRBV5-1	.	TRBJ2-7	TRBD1	TGCGCCAGCTCAGGGGGATCGTCTGAAGAGCAGTACTTC	CASSGGSSEEQYF
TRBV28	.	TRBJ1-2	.	TGTGCCAGCAGCAGGGGTGACTATGGCTACACCTTC	CASSRGDYGYTF
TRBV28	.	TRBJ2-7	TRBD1	TGTGCCAGCGCCGACAGGGTTAGCTACGAGCAGTACTTC	CASADRVSYEQYF
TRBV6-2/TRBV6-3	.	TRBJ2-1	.	TGTGCCAGCAGTCCCGCCCACTTATACAATGAGCAGTTCTTC	CASSPAHLYNEQFF
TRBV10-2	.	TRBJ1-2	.	TGCGCCAGCAGTGAGTCCGCAAAGGGGTTAGGCTATGGCTACACCTTC	CASSESAKGLGYGYTF
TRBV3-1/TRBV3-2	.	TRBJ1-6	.	TGTGCCAGCAGCCTAGTGGCAGGGGTTCATAATTCACCCCTCCACTTT	CASSLVAGVHNSPLHF
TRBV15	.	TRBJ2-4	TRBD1	TGTGCCACCAGCAGAGATCAGGGGGCGGCCAAAAACATTCAGTACTTC	CATSRDQGAAKNIQYF
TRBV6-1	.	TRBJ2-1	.	TGTGCCAGCAGTGAAGTCGACAGCCCTCTGAATGAGCAGTTCTTC	CASSEVDSPLNEQFF
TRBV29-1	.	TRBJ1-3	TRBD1	TGCAGCGTCTGGGACAGCTCTGGAAACACCATATATTTT	CSVWDSSGNTIYF
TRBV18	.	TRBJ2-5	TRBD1	TGTGCCAGCTCACGGGACAGGAACCAAGAGACCCAGTACTTC	CASSRDRNQETQYF
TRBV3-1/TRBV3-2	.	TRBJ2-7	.	TGTGCCAGCAGCTCTCGACTAACCACCTACGAGCAGTACTTC	CASSSRLTTYEQYF
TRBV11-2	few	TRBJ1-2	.	TGTGCCAGCAGCCTCGGGGGGCGAATCGGCTACACCTTC	CASSLGGRIGYTF
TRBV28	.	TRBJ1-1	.	TGTGCCAGCAGCCCTATTCAGGGTAACACTGAAGCTTTCTTT	CASSPIQGNTEAFF
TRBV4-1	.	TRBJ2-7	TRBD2	TGCGCCAGCAGTACCTTTGGGGGAGGGATTAGCGAGCAGTACTTC	CASSTFGGGISEQYF
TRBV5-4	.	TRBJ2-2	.	TGTGCCAGCAGCTTAAGGAGCGACACCGGGGAGCTGTTTTTT	CASSLRSDTGELFF
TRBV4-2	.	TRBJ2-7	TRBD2	TGTGCCAGCAGCCCCCGACTAGCGGAGTCCTACGAGCAGTACTTC	CASSPRLAESYEQYF
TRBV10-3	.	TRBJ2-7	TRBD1	TGTGCCATCAGACCATGGACAGGGGGCTACGAGCAGTACTTC	CAIRPWTGGYEQYF
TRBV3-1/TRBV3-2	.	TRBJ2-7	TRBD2	TGTGCCAGCAGCCAAGGCGGGCTAGCGGTTTCCTACGAGCAGTACTTC	CASSQGGLAVSYEQYF
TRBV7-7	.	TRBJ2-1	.	TGTGCTAGCAGCTTACTAGGAAGTTATGAGCAGTTCTTC	CASSLLGSYEQFF
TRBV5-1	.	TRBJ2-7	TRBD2	TGCGCCAGCAGCACCGGGAGCGGGGCAAATTACGAGCAGTACTTC	CASSTGSGANYEQYF
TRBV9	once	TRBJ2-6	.	TGTGCCAGCAGCGTAGAAGCCTCTGGGGCCAACGTCCTGACTTTC	CASSVEASGANVLTF
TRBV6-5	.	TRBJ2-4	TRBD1	TGTGCCAGCAGTTACAGGGGGCGCAAAAACATTCAGTACTTC	CASSYRGRKNIQYF
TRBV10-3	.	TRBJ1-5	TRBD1	TGTGCCATCAGTGACACAGGGGGCCTGACTCAGCCCCAGCATTTT	CAISDTGGLTQPQHF